This T cell receptor (beta chain) was captured by sequencing in a study of T cells in Graves' hyperthyroidism and ophthalmopathy. Study-level background: The initial diagnosis was the point when peripheral blood was collected, ahead of any treatment.

TCR beta CDR3 sequences were amplified from RNA transcripts. First-round RT-PCR targeting the TCR CDR3 was performed with the HTBI primer set. TCRdb processed the multiplex PCR reads anew with MiXCR; each CDR3 protein has one entry. The sample consists of approximately 600,000 distinct CDR3 sequences, less than 25% of them appearing once. As regards this clonotype: A read error is possible here, since a much larger clone lies one base away.

The cohort's ophthalmopathy patients, a group with duration under 3 months, had a Clinical Activity Score of at least 3 and a NOSPECS grade of at least 4. Researchers barred patients who had uncontrolled infection, other autoimmune disease, pregnancy or lactation. Each 10 ml fresh peripheral blood draw supplied the PBMCs. Trimming shortened V by 1 base and J by 7 bases, and 11 bases separated the two germline ends. This CDR3 spans 15 amino acids. Germline CDR1 is MNHNS and CDR2 is SASEGT. V is TRBV6-1 and J is TRBJ1-6; no clear D. This TCR was sampled from a man aged 30 to 45 with Graves' ophthalmopathy. Sequenced material: blood. CDR3 sequence (DNA): TGTGCCAGCAGTGAAGGCAGCCCGCTGAATTCACCCCTCCACTTT. Translated: CASSEGSPLNSPLHF.